Below are 13 T cell receptor beta chains sequenced from a single sample in a study of Graves' ophthalmopathy and Graves' hyperthyroidism. For repertoire sequencing, the TCR beta CDR3 regions were amplified from RNA transcripts. Second-round multiplex PCR came after first-round RT-PCR with HTBI primers. TCRdb reanalysed the multiplex PCR reads using MiXCR and keeps one entry per CDR3 protein. The sample holds 400,000 to 450,000 distinct CDR3 sequences, under 25% seen once. The sequenced sample consisted of peripheral blood. All receptors come from a woman under 30 with stable Graves' hyperthyroidism.

This clonotype has a count of ten or more. This rearrangement joins TRBV20-1 to TRBJ2-7; possibly TRBD1 for D (5 bases). Germline lookup yields CDR1 DFQATT and CDR2 SNEGSKA (reference sequence). The CDR3 runs 13 residues. V was trimmed by 1 base and J by 7 bases, leaving 14 bases between them. CDR3 region: CSARVLGAWEQYF. The CDR3 DNA reads TGCAGTGCTAGAGTCTTAGGGGCGTGGGAGCAGTACTTC.

As regards this clonotype: A much larger clone differs by one base, so this may be a read error. The V and J genes are TRBV4-1 and TRBJ1-1; a weak D match, TRBD1 (5 bases). From germline, CDR1 is MGHRA and CDR2 YSYEKL. CDR3 length: 14 amino acids. This CDR3 is CASSQDGGNTGAFF. Written as DNA, the CDR3 is TGCGCCAGCAGCCAAGACGGGGGAAACACTGGAGCTTTCTTT.

The table lists this clonotype with many counts. The rearrangement joins TRBV5-1 to TRBJ1-1; D is undetermined. The CDR3 consists of 11 residues. Between the trimmed V and J ends, which lost 5 bases and 8 bases, there was a span of 10 bases. Per the germline V gene, CDR1 is SGHRS and CDR2 is YFSETQ. DNA for the CDR3: TGCGCCAGCAGATACCAATGGGAAGCTTTCTTT. Translation: CASRYQWEAFF.

This clonotype was seen a handful of times. V is TRBV12-3 or TRBV12-4 and J is TRBJ1-1, with D perhaps TRBD1 (6 bases). The V and J ends lost 4 bases and 3 bases respectively, with 15 bases between them. The CDR3 covers 15 residues. CDR3 protein: CASSSTTGGDTEAFF. The CDR3, as DNA: TGTGCCAGCAGTTCCACGACAGGTGGGGACACTGAAGCTTTCTTT.

This clonotype was counted many times. This chain connects TRBV6-5 to TRBJ2-2; 7 bases fit TRBD1. Germline assignment: CDR1 MNHEY and CDR2 SVGAGI. CDR3 length equals 14 residues. Trimming removed 2 bases from V and 4 bases from J; junction bases left unmatched: 1. For the CDR3, the DNA is TGTGCCAGCAGTTACGGGACAGCCACCGGGGAGCTGTTTTTT. It is translated as CASSYGTATGELFF.

Many counts were recorded for this clonotype. The genes are TRBV18 and TRBJ2-6; D gene uncertain. Trimming shortened V by 9 bases and J by 0 bases, and 9 bases separated the two germline ends. Germline V gene data show CDR1 as KGHSH and CDR2 as LQKENI. The CDR3 covers 14 residues. DNA for the CDR3: TGTGCCAGTCTTCAAGACTCTGGGGCCAACGTCCTGACTTTC. It encodes CASLQDSGANVLTF.

This clonotype was counted many times. The chain recombines TRBV6-2 or TRBV6-3 with TRBJ2-7, with D tentatively TRBD1 (6 bases). The CDR3 spans 17 residues. CDR1 is MNHEY and CDR2 is SVGEGT in the germline V gene. The V end was cut by 0 bases, the J end by 6 bases, with 21 bases between. In nucleotides, the CDR3 is TGTGCCAGCAGTTACTCGTTAGGCGACAGGCCGGGACGCGAGCAGTACTTC. As protein: CASSYSLGDRPGREQYF.

This clonotype has ten or more counts. V is TRBV20-1 and J is TRBJ2-7; D call uncertain. V dropped 6 bases and J dropped 3 bases, with 18 bases sitting between them. The CDR3 runs to 14 residues. In germline, CDR1 is DFQATT, CDR2 SNEGSKA (reference sequence). Here the CDR3 reads CSAARSGDNYEQYF. The CDR3 region has the DNA TGCAGTGCAGCTCGGTCAGGCGATAACTACGAGCAGTACTTC.

In its sample, this clonotype was seen a few times. The chain links TRBV4-1 to TRBJ2-5; possibly TRBD2 for D (5 bases). The CDR3 spans 15 residues. CDR1 is MGHRA and CDR2 is YSYEKL in the germline V gene. The germline V and J ends were trimmed by 0 bases and 6 bases, with 14 bases remaining between them. DNA of the CDR3: TGCGCCAGCAGCCAAGATTTGAGCGGTCGGAAGACCCAGTACTTC. Translated: CASSQDLSGRKTQYF.

In nucleotides, the CDR3 is TGTGCCAGCAGTTACCCTGTGAATTCCGTGACTAACTATGGCTACACCTTC. Its protein is CASSYPVNSVTNYGYTF. V usage is TRBV12-3 or TRBV12-4 and J usage is TRBJ1-2; D is undetermined. Trimming stripped 4 bases from V and 0 bases from J, with 18 bases between. There are 17 residues in the CDR3.

This clonotype showed up many times. V is TRBV5-1 and J is TRBJ2-2; D gene uncertain. CDR1 is SGHRS and CDR2 is YFSETQ in the germline V gene. Trimming cost V 0 bases and J 4 bases, with 16 bases left between them. The CDR3 is made up of 17 amino acids. CDR3 protein: CASSLAPIWTGTGELFF. CDR3 sequence (DNA): TGCGCCAGCAGCTTGGCTCCTATTTGGACGGGCACCGGGGAGCTGTTTTTT.

There are many counts of this clonotype. The rearrangement joins TRBV11-2 to TRBJ2-7; D uncertain. The germline gives CDR1 SGHAT, CDR2 FQNNGV. The CDR3 consists of 13 residues. V was clipped by 3 bases and J by 2 bases, with 8 bases between them. CDR3 coding DNA: TGTGCCAGCAGCTTTTATGGGGCCTACGAGCAGTACTTC. As protein: CASSFYGAYEQYF.

The chain links TRBV30 to TRBJ2-5, with D perhaps matching TRBD1 (6 bases). The V and J ends lost 4 bases and 1 base respectively, with 10 bases between them. The CDR3 consists of 13 residues. CDR1 is GTSNPN, CDR2 SVGIG, per germline (reference sequence). The chain's CDR3 is CAWNTGFQETQYF. CDR3 DNA sequence: TGTGCCTGGAATACAGGGTTCCAAGAGACCCAGTACTTC.